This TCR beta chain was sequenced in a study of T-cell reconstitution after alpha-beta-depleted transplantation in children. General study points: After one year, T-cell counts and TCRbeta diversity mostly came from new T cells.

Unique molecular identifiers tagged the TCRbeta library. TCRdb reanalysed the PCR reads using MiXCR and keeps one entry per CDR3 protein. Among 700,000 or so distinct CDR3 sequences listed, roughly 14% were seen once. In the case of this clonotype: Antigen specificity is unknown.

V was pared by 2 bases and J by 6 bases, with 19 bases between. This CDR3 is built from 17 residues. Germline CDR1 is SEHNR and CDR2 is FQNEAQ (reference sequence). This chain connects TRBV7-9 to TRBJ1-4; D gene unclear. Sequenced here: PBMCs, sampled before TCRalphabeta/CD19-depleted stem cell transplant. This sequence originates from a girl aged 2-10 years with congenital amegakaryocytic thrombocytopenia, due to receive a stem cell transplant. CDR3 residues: CASSLFPPEANDEKLFF. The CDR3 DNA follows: TGTGCCAGCAGCTTATTTCCCCCCGAGGCGAATGATGAAAAACTGTTTTTT.